Following are 7 T cell receptor beta chains from one sample sequenced in a study of immune cell composition in non-small cell lung cancer. Only in-frame clones appear in the TCRdb table, and some are missing; sequencing was by immunoSEQ multiplex PCR. The table records several thousand clones, 70% to 80% of them present only once. Normal lung was taken at the farthest possible site, at least 3 cm from tumour. The specimen was non-adjacent lung tissue. These TCRs come from a human donor with non-small cell lung cancer.

V usage is TRBV10-3 and J usage is TRBJ1-2, with D possibly matching TRBD1 (6 bases). V was shortened by 11 bases and J by 8 bases, with 30 bases between the two germline ends. CDR1 ENHRY and CDR2 SYGVKD come from the germline V gene. This CDR3 is built from 16 residues. CDR3 protein: CASGADSGAAYRGYTF. DNA of the CDR3: TGTGCCTCAGGGGCTGATTCCGGGGCAGCCTATCGGGGCTACACCTTC.

The V call is TRBV15, the J call TRBJ2-5, with a tentative D call TRBD2 (6 bases). The V end lost 4 bases, the J end lost 4 bases, and 19 bases lay between the germline ends. Per the germline V gene, CDR1 is LNHNV and CDR2 is YYDKDF (reference sequence). The CDR3 length is 16 residues. The CDR3 bases are TGTGCCACCAGCATATCAGGGACTCAGTGGGGAGAGACCCAGTACTTC. Translation gives CATSISGTQWGETQYF. The full variable domain, with the rest looked up from reference TRBV15 and TRBJ2-5, is DAMVIQNPRYQVTQFGKPVTLSCSQTLNHNVMYWYQQKSSQAPKLLFHYYDKDFNNEADTPDNFQSRRPNTSFCFLDIRSPGLGDTAMYLCATSISGTQWGETQYFGPGTRLLVL.

The chain couples TRBV2 to TRBJ2-1; maybe TRBD1 (6 bases). V was trimmed by 9 bases and J by 3 bases, leaving 18 bases between them. The CDR3 length is 15 residues. Germline V gene sequence: CDR1 SNHLY, CDR2 FYNNEI. The CDR3 spells CASKKGQGSYNEQFF. The CDR3, as DNA: TGTGCCAGTAAGAAGGGGCAGGGGAGCTACAATGAGCAGTTCTTC.

There are a few counts of this clone. This sequence joins TRBV7-9 and TRBJ2-2; either TRBD1 or TRBD2 may supply D (5 bases each). Germline V gene data show CDR1 as SEHNR and CDR2 as FQNEAQ (reference sequence). The CDR3 is 14 residues long. Trimming cost V 4 bases and J 7 bases, with 13 bases left between them. The CDR3 region is CASSSRGDIGELFF. CDR3 nucleotides: TGTGCCAGCAGCTCTCGAGGGGATATCGGGGAGCTGTTTTTT.

V gene TRBV2 combines with J gene TRBJ1-2, with a weak D call TRBD1 (5 bases). This CDR3 has 13 amino acids. From germline, CDR1 is SNHLY and CDR2 FYNNEI. The V end lost 4 bases, the J end lost 4 bases, and 10 bases lay between the germline ends. CDR3 amino acids: CASSGGGGYGYTF. CDR3 DNA sequence: TGTGCCAGCAGTGGGGGGGGTGGCTATGGCTACACCTTC.

This clone showed up just once. V gene TRBV4-3 combines with J gene TRBJ1-5; no reliable D call. Trimming stripped 0 bases from V and 9 bases from J, with 9 bases between. The CDR3 is made up of 13 amino acids. Germline-derived CDR1 and CDR2 are LGHNA and YSLEER. DNA for the CDR3: TGCGCCAGCAGCCAAGATGATGGGTGGCCCCAGCATTTT. It yields the protein CASSQDDGWPQHF.

The chain has TRBV18 and TRBJ2-5; 7 bases are a match to TRBD1. V shed 4 bases, J shed 4 bases, and the junction held 3 bases outside the gene matches. In germline, CDR1 is KGHSH, CDR2 LQKENI. The CDR3 length is 13 residues. CDR3 loop: CASSLQGSETQYF. The CDR3 DNA reads as TGTGCCAGCTCACTACAGGGGTCAGAGACCCAGTACTTC.